This T cell receptor (beta chain) was profiled in a study of blood T cell repertoires in COVID-19. On the study more broadly: Acute and convalescent COVID-19 samples came from the United States, Italy and Spain. PBMCs, B-cell-depleted T cells, or T cells provided the cDNA or gDNA that made up the material.

Trimming took off 0 bases at V and 6 bases at J, with 19 bases between the two ends. The CDR3 loop spans 17 amino acids. CDR1 is SGHRS and CDR2 is YFSETQ in the germline V gene. Original handling: Scientists estimated how many nucleated cells there were by amplifying reference gene primers. Using immunoSEQ multiplex PCR, the repertoire was profiled, and TCRdb retains in-frame clones only, with some absent. D and trimming were read from the DNA, whereas the V and J calls and clone size are those reported in that table. In the table there are roughly 43,000 clones, 70% to 90% of which are singletons. The source of this sequence is a man between 60 and 70 years old with active COVID-19. What was sequenced was peripheral blood. This sequence joins TRBV5-1 and TRBJ1-5; D may be TRBD1 (5 bases). The CDR3 DNA sequence: TGCGCCAGCAGCTTGGGTTCGTGGCAGGGTCGGCCTCAGCCCCAGCATTTT. Protein sequence: CASSLGSWQGRPQPQHF.